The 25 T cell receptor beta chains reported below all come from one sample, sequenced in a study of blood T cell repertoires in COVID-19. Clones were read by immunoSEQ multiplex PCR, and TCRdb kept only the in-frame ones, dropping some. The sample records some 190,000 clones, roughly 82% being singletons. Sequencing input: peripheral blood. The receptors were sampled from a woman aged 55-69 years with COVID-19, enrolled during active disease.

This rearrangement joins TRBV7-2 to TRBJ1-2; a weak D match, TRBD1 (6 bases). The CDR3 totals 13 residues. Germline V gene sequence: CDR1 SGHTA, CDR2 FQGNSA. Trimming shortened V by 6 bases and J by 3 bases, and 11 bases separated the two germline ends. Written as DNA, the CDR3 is TGTGCCAGCAGACCTACAGGGTACTATGGCTACACCTTC. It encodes CASRPTGYYGYTF.

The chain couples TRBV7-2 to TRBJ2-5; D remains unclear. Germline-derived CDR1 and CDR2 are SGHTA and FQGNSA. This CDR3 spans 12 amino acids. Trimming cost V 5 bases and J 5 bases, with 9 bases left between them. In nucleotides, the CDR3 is TGTGCCAGCAGCCCCTACGCGGAGACCCAGTACTTC. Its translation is CASSPYAETQYF.

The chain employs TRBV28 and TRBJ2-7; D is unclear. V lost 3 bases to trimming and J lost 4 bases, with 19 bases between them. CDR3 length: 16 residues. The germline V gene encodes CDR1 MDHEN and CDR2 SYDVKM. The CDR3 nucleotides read TGTGCCAGCAGTTTTCCCGCCCAGAATCCCCGATACGAGCAGTACTTC. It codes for CASSFPAQNPRYEQYF. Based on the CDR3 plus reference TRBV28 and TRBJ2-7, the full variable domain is DVKVTQSSRYLVKRTGEKVFLECVQDMDHENMFWYRQDPGLGLRLIYFSYDVKMKEKGDIPEGYSVSREKKERFSLILESASTNQTSMYLCASSFPAQNPRYEQYFGPGTRLTVT.

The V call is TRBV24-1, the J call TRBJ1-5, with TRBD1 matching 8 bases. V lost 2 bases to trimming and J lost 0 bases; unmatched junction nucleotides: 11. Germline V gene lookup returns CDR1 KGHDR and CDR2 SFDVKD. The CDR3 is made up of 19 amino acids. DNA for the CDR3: TGTGCCACCAGTGATTCGCGGTCAGGGGGCAGATATAGCAATCAGCCCCAGCATTTT. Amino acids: CATSDSRSGGRYSNQPQHF.

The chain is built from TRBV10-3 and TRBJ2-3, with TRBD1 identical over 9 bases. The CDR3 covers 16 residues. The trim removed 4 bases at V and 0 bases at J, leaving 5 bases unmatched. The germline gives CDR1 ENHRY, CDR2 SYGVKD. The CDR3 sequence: CAISVRDRDSTDTQYF. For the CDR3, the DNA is TGTGCCATCAGTGTGAGGGACAGGGACAGCACAGATACGCAGTATTTT.

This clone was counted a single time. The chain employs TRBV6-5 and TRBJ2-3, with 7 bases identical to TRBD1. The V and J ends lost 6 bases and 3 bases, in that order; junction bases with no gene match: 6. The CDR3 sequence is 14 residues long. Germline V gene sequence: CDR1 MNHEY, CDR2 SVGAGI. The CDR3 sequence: CASSRDRKTDTQYF. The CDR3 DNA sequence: TGTGCCAGCAGCCGGGACAGAAAAACAGATACGCAGTATTTT.

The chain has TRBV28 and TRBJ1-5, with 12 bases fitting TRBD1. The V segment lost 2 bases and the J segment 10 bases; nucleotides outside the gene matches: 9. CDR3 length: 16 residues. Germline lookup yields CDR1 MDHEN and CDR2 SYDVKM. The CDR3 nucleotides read TGTGCCAGCAGTTTAGGGGGACAGGGGGCGCGTTTCCCCCAGCATTTT. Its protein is CASSLGGQGARFPQHF.

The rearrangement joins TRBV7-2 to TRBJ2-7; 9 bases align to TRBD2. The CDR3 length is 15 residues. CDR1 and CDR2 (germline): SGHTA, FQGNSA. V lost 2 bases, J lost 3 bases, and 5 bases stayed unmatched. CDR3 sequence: CASSLSGTSYYEQYF. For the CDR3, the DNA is TGTGCCAGCAGCTTATCAGGGACTAGCTACTACGAGCAGTACTTC.

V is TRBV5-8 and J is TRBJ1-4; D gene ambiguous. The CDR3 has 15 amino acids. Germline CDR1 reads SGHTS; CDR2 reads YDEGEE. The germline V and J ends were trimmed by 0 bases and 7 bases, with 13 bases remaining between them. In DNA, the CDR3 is TGTGCCAGCAGCTTGGCCACGGGCGGGCTTGAAAAACTGTTTTTT. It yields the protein CASSLATGGLEKLFF.

CDR3 sequence: CASSLVGSYTGELFF. CDR3 bases: TGTGCCAGCAGCTTGGTGGGGAGCTATACCGGGGAGCTGTTTTTT. The rearrangement joins TRBV5-5 to TRBJ2-2; tentatively, D is TRBD2 (5 bases). The CDR3 covers 15 residues. Per germline, CDR1 SGHKS and CDR2 YYEKEE (reference sequence). The V gene lost 0 bases and the J gene lost 5 bases, with 11 bases spanning the gap.

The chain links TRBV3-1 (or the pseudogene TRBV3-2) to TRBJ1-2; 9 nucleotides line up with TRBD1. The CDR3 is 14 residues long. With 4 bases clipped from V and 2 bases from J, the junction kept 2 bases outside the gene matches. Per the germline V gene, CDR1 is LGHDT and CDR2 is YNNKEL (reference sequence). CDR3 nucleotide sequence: TGTGCCAGCAGCCCCGGACAGGGGAACTATGGCTACACCTTC. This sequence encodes CASSPGQGNYGYTF.

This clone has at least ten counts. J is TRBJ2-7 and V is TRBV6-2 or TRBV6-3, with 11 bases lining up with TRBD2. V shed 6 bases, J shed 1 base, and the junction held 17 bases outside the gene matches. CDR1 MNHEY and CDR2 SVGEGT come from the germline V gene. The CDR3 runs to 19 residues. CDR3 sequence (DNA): TGTGCCAGCAGCGATTACCCGGGACTAGCGGAGATCGGGTCCTACGAGCAGTACTTC. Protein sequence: CASSDYPGLAEIGSYEQYF.

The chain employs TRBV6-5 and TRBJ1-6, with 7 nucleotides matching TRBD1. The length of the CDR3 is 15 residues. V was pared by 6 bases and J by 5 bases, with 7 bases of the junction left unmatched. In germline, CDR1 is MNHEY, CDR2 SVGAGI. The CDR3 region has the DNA TGTGCCAGCAGCCCCCTACAGGGGAATAATTCACCCCTCCACTTT. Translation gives CASSPLQGNNSPLHF.

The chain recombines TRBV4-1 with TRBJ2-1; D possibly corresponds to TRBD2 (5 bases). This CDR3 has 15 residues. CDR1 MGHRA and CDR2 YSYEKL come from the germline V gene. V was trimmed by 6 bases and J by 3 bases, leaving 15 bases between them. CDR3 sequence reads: CASRRTSQVYNEQFF. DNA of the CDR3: TGCGCCAGCAGGCGTACTAGTCAGGTCTACAATGAGCAGTTCTTC.

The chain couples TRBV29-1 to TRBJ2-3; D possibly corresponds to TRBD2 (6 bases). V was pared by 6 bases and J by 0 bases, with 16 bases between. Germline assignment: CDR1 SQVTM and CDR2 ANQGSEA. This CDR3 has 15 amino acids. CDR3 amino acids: CSVDAGRDSTDTQYF. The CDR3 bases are TGCAGCGTAGACGCCGGGCGGGATAGCACAGATACGCAGTATTTT.

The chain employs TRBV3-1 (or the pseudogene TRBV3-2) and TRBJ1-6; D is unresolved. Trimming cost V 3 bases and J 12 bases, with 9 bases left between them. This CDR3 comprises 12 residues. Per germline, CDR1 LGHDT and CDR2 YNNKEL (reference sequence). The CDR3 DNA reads TGTGCCAGCAGCCATGAGGGTGTACCCCTCCACTTT. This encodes CASSHEGVPLHF.

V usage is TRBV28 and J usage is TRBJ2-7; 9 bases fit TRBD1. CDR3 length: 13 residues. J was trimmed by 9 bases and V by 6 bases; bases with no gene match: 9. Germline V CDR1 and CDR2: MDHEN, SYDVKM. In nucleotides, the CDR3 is TGTGCCAGCAGCCTGGGACAGGGCGGGGGGCAGTACTTC. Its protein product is CASSLGQGGGQYF. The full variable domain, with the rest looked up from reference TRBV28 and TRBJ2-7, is DVKVTQSSRYLVKRTGEKVFLECVQDMDHENMFWYRQDPGLGLRLIYFSYDVKMKEKGDIPEGYSVSREKKERFSLILESASTNQTSMYLCASSLGQGGGQYFGPGTRLTVT.

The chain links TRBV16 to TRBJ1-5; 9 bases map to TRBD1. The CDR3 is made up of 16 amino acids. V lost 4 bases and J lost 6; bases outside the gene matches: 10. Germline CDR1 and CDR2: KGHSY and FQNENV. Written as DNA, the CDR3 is TGTGCCAGCAGCCTCATACAGGGGGCGCGAGGTCAGCCCCAGCATTTT. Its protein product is CASSLIQGARGQPQHF.

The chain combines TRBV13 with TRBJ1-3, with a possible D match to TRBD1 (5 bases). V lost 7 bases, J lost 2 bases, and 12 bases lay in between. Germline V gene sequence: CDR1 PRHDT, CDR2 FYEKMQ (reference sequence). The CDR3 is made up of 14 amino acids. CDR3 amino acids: CASTSGGTGNTIYF. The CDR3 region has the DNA TGTGCCAGCACCTCTGGGGGGACTGGAAACACCATATATTTT.

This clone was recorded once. The CDR3 spells CASTETGWNSPLHF. For the CDR3, the DNA is TGTGCCAGCACCGAGACAGGGTGGAATTCACCCCTCCACTTT. This chain joins TRBV6-5 and TRBJ1-6, with TRBD1 matching over 7 bases. The ends lost 7 bases at V and 7 bases at J; junction bases unmatched: 7. From germline, CDR1 is MNHEY and CDR2 SVGAGI. This CDR3 spans 14 amino acids.

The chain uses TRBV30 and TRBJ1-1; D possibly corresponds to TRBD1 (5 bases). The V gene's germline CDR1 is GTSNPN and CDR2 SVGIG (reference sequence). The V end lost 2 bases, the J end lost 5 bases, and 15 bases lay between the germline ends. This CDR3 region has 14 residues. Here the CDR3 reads CAWSPPGGRTEAFF. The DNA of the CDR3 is TGTGCCTGGAGTCCCCCGGGGGGGAGGACTGAAGCTTTCTTT.

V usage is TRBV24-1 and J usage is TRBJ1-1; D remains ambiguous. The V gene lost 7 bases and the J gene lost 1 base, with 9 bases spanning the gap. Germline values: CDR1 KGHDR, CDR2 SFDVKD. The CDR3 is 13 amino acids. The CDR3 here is CATSQVGNTEAFF. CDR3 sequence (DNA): TGTGCCACCAGCCAGGTGGGGAACACTGAAGCTTTCTTT.

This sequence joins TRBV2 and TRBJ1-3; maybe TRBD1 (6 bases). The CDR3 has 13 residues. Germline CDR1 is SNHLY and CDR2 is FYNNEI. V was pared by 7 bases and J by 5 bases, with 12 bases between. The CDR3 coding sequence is TGTGCCAGCACACAGGGTTTCCGAAACACCATATATTTT. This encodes CASTQGFRNTIYF.

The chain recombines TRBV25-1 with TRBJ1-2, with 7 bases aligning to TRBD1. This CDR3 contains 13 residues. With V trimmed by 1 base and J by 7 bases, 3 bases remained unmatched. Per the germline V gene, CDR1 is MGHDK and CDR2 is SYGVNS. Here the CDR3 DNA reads TGTGCCAGCAGTGAATCAGACAGGGTTGGCTACACCTTC. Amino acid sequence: CASSESDRVGYTF.

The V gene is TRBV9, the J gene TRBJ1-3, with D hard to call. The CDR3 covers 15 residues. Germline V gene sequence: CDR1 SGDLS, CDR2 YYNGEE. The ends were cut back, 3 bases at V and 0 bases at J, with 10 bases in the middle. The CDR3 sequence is CASSGGRNSGNTIYF. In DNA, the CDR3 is TGTGCCAGCAGCGGTGGCAGAAACTCTGGAAACACCATATATTTT.